Each of the 10 T cell receptor beta chains below was sequenced from the same sample in a study of molecular identifiers for immune sequencing clone quantification (dated by TCRdb to between 2017 and 2018). The method was PCR. Sequencing used an Illumina HiSeq 4000. In-frame beta chains were kept once TCRdb had trimmed the public reads at Q25 with fastp and called clones with MiXCR. Rows are unified per CDR3 protein, each entry keeping the most common DNA and genes. This sample comprises 250,000 to 400,000 distinct CDR3 sequences, around 21% of them detected only once. The top ten constitute about 0.81% of the sample. The sequencing input was naive CD8+ T cells from blood, with Jurkat cell RNA spiked in. Explained via the paper, the cell subset or site label denotes: FACS-sorted CD8+CD4-CCR7+CD45RA+ naive T cells. All receptors come from a human donor in good health. Some libraries in this study had Jurkat cell RNA spiked in.

The chain couples TRBV13 to TRBJ2-1, with 10 positions matching TRBD2. V lost 4 bases and J lost 4; bases outside the gene matches: 10. This CDR3 has 17 residues. Germline loops: CDR1 PRHDT, CDR2 FYEKMQ (reference sequence). In nucleotides, the CDR3 is TGTGCCAGCAGCTCCCTAGCGGGAGCTTCTGGGTACAATGAGCAGTTCTTC. It translates to CASSSLAGASGYNEQFF.

This clonotype was recorded once. Given a much more abundant clone one base away, this may be a read error. This chain uses TRBV7-3 with TRBJ2-1, with 7 bases that match TRBD2. CDR3 size: 15 residues. Looked up from germline, CDR1 is SGHTA and CDR2 is FQGTGA. The CDR3 coding sequence is TGTGCCAGCAGCTTAAGTCTAGCGGTATACAATGCGCAGTTCTTC. Its translation: CASSLSLAVYNAQFF.

This clonotype was counted many times. The rearrangement links TRBV12-3 or TRBV12-4 to TRBJ1-5; 10 positions agree with TRBD1. The CDR3 has 16 amino acids. V trimming: 6 bases; J trimming: 0 bases; junction bases outside the gene matches: 5. The CDR3: CASSGTGVYSNQPQHF. CDR3 nucleotides: TGTGCCAGCAGCGGGACAGGGGTTTATAGCAATCAGCCCCAGCATTTT.

There are many counts of this clonotype. The CDR3 coding sequence is TGTGCCAGCAGCTCCCCAACTAGCGGCGCAGCGGGTACGCAGTATTTT. It is translated as CASSSPTSGAAGTQYF. V is TRBV7-9 and J is TRBJ2-3, with 8 bases fitting TRBD2. Losses at the gene ends were 4 bases for V and 8 bases for J; bases not matched to a gene: 14. Looked up from germline, CDR1 is SEHNR and CDR2 is FQNEAQ (reference sequence). The CDR3 is 16 amino acids. Full variable domain (missing parts from reference TRBV7-9 and TRBJ2-3): DTGVSQNPRHKITKRGQNVTFRCDPISEHNRLYWYRQTLGQGPEFLTYFQNEAQLEKSRLLSDRFSAERPKGSFSTLEIQRTEQGDSAMYLCASSSPTSGAAGTQYFGPGTRLTVL.

Notes on this clonotype: This may be a read error: a much more frequent sequence differs by one nucleotide. The gene calls are TRBV6-5 and TRBJ2-7; 7 nucleotides match TRBD1. Germline values: CDR1 MNHEY, CDR2 SVGAGI. This CDR3 is 16 amino acids long. The CDR3 nucleotides are TGTGCCAGCAGTTCAAACGTCAGGGGGTACTCCTACGAGCAGTGCTTC. Amino acids: CASSSNVRGYSYEQCF.

This clonotype has at least ten counts. The chain carries TRBV28 and TRBJ2-3, with D uncertain. V lost 9 bases and J 0 bases, leaving 16 bases between the germline ends. This CDR3 is built from 15 residues. Per the germline V gene, CDR1 is MDHEN and CDR2 is SYDVKM. CDR3 in amino acids: CASSWTSLSTDTQYF. DNA for the CDR3: TGTGCCAGTTCTTGGACCTCCCTCAGCACAGATACGCAGTATTTT.

This clonotype was detected once. A much larger clone differs from this one at a single base, so this may be a read error. Here the CDR3 omits its conserved ending phenylalanine or tryptophan, so a read error is the likely source. The CDR3 sequence: CASSQDRTGALNQPQHC. CDR3 DNA: TGCGCCAGCAGCCAAGATAGGACAGGGGCTCTAAATCAGCCCCAGCATTGT. V gene TRBV4-3 combines with J gene TRBJ1-5; 9 nucleotides agree with TRBD1. Germline V gives CDR1 LGHNA, CDR2 YSLEER. Unmatched junction bases numbered 7, after V lost 0 bases and J lost 4 bases. The CDR3 loop spans 17 amino acids.

Note on this clonotype: One base away lies a much larger clone, so this may be a sequencing read error. As the CDR3 is not closed by the conserved phenylalanine or tryptophan, this likely results from a read error. The rearrangement uses TRBV28 and TRBJ1-1; weak D call: TRBD1 (5 bases). Germline CDR1 is MDHEN and CDR2 is SYDVKM. This CDR3 spans 13 amino acids. Trimming left V 2 bases short and J 5 bases short, with 9 bases between. CDR3 nucleotides: TGTGCCAGCAGTTTAGGGGGGTTGACTGAAGCTTTCTCT. Encoded protein: CASSLGGLTEAFS.

This clonotype was counted between two and nine times. This chain connects TRBV7-3 to TRBJ2-2; D might be TRBD1 or TRBD2, each matching 5 bases. V shed 7 bases and J shed 7 bases, with 16 bases lying between them. The CDR3 length is 14 residues. Germline loops: CDR1 SGHTA, CDR2 FQGTGA. CDR3 sequence reads: CASTDGRAGGELFF. The CDR3 region has the DNA TGTGCCAGCACCGACGGCAGGGCGGGCGGGGAGCTGTTTTTT.

This clonotype showed up many times. The rearrangement joins TRBV20-1 to TRBJ1-1; D is undetermined. Trimming removed 0 bases at V and 4 bases at J, with 6 bases between. There are 12 residues in the CDR3. The V gene's germline CDR1 is DFQATT and CDR2 SNEGSKA (reference sequence). The CDR3 DNA follows: TGCAGTGCTAGAGAATTAGGCACTGAAGCTTTCTTT. Its translation: CSARELGTEAFF.